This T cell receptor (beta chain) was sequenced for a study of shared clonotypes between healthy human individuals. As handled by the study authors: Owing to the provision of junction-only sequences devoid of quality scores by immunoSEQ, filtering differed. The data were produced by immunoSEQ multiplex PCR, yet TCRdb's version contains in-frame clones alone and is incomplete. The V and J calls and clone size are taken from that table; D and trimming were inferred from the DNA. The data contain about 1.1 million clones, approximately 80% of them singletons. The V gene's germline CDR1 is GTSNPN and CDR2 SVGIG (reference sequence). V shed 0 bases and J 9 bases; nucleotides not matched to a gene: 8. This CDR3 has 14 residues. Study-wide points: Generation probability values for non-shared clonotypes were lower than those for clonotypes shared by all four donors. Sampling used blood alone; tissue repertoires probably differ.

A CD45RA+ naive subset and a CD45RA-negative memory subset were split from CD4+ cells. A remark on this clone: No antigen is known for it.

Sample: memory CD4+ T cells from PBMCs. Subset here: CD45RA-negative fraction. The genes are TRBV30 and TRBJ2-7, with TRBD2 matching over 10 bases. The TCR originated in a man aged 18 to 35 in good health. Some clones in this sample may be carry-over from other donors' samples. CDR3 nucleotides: TGTGCCTGGAGTGTAGTGCTAGCGGGAGTAGTGCAGTACTTC. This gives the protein CAWSVVLAGVVQYF.